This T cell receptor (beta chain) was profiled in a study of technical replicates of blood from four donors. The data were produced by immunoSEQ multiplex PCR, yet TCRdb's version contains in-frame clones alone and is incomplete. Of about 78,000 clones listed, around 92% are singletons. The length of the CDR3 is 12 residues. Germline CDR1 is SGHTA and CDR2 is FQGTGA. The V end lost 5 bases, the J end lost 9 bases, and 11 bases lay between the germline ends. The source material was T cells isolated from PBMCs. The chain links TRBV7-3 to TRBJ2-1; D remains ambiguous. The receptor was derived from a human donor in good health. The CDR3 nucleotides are TGTGCCAGCAGCCTGTCTACGAGTGAGCAGTTCTTC. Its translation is CASSLSTSEQFF.